The 20 T cell receptor beta chains reported below all come from one sample, sequenced in a study of regulatory T cells in long-lasting Graves disease. CDR3 regions were amplified by Arm-PCR using iRepertoire HTBI primers to build TCR beta libraries. MiXCR, run by TCRdb on the multiplex PCR reads, gives a single entry per CDR3 protein. This sample yields a few hundred thousand distinct CDR3 sequences, of which 15% are seen a single time; over 7.5% belongs to the top ten. Time point indicated: newly diagnosed GD, antithyroid drugs for less than 3 months. The authors made the TCR library using RNA they extracted from PBMCs. The sample was also linked to a second study, of T cells in Graves' hyperthyroidism and ophthalmopathy.

The sample here was peripheral blood mononuclear cells (PBMCs), taken at new diagnosis, from a patient treated with antithyroid drugs. The receptors stem from a middle-aged woman with Graves disease.

As to this clonotype: A much larger clone differs by one base, so this may be a read error. The V gene is TRBV3-1, the J gene TRBJ2-7; D ambiguous. V was clipped by 1 base and J by 2 bases, with 9 bases between them. This CDR3 contains 14 residues. CDR1 LGHDT and CDR2 YNNKEL come from the germline V gene (reference sequence). The CDR3 here is CASSQVVNPYEQYF. The CDR3 DNA reads TGTGCCAGCAGCCAAGTCGTGAATCCCTACGAGCAGTACTTC.

This clonotype was recorded at least ten times. The chain is built from TRBV12-3 or TRBV12-4 and TRBJ1-1, with D perhaps TRBD1 (5 bases). V was shortened by 1 base and J by 5 bases, with 14 bases between the two germline ends. CDR3 length equals 15 residues. CDR3 sequence: CASSLGAGLGTEAFF. DNA for the CDR3: TGTGCCAGCAGTTTAGGGGCAGGGTTGGGGACTGAAGCTTTCTTT.

This clonotype came up many times. The chain couples TRBV3-1 to TRBJ2-1; perhaps D is TRBD1 or TRBD2 (5 bases each). The CDR3 loop spans 15 amino acids. The V end was cut by 11 bases, the J end by 2 bases, with 19 bases between. CDR1 is LGHDT and CDR2 is YNNKEL in the germline V gene (reference sequence). CDR3 region: CACRTGLSTYNEQFF. In nucleotides, the CDR3 is TGTGCCTGTCGTACGGGGCTTAGCACCTACAATGAGCAGTTCTTC.

The chain employs TRBV20-1 and TRBJ2-7, with D perhaps assigned TRBD1 or TRBD2 (7 bases each). Germline loops: CDR1 DFQATT, CDR2 SNEGSKA (reference sequence). The CDR3 totals 14 residues. The ends were cut back, 6 bases at V and 2 bases at J, with 17 bases in the middle. The CDR3 DNA reads TGCAGTGCCTCAGGGGGGGCGGGGCCCTACGAGCAGTACTTC. This sequence encodes CSASGGAGPYEQYF.

The chain carries TRBV25-1 and TRBJ1-1; D uncertain. V lost 1 base, J lost 11 bases, and 11 bases lay in between. Germline loops: CDR1 MGHDK, CDR2 SYGVNS. The length of the CDR3 is 12 residues. The CDR3: CASSEFWGDAFF. The CDR3 region has the DNA TGTGCCAGCAGTGAATTTTGGGGTGACGCTTTCTTT.

This clonotype appeared many times. The chain uses TRBV7-8 and TRBJ2-5; D is perhaps TRBD1 (7 bases). Germline CDR1 and CDR2: SGHVS and FQNEAQ. The CDR3 loop spans 14 amino acids. V gave up 4 bases and J gave up 4 bases, with 13 bases separating them. This CDR3 is CASSSIQGGETQYF. The CDR3 nucleotides read TGTGCCAGCAGCTCAATTCAGGGGGGAGAGACCCAGTACTTC.

This clonotype has a count of ten or more. V gene TRBV28 combines with J gene TRBJ2-5, with a possible D match to TRBD1 (6 bases). Looked up from germline, CDR1 is MDHEN and CDR2 is SYDVKM. CDR3 size: 14 residues. V lost 6 bases and J lost 5, with 16 bases in between. In DNA, the CDR3 is TGTGCCAGCAGCTCCCCGGACAGTTGGGAGACCCAGTACTTC. Protein sequence: CASSSPDSWETQYF.

Ten or more counts support this clonotype. V gene TRBV2 combines with J gene TRBJ2-1; no clear D. The CDR3 covers 15 residues. Trimming took 6 bases from V and 0 from J, leaving 12 bases between them. From germline, CDR1 is SNHLY and CDR2 FYNNEI. The CDR3 sequence is CASRQTLSSYNEQFF. CDR3 sequence (DNA): TGTGCCAGCAGACAGACTCTCAGCTCCTACAATGAGCAGTTCTTC.

Concerning this clonotype itself: A read error likely explains this, since a far larger clone differs by one base. Likely a read error: the CDR3 ends without its conserved phenylalanine or tryptophan. The CDR3 DNA is TGTGCCAGCAGCTTATCGGGTGGCGGGACCCAGTACCTC. This encodes CASSLSGGGTQYL. This rearrangement joins TRBV11-2 to TRBJ2-1; D is unclear. The J call could be wrong; TRBJ2-5 is a better fit for the DNA end. The germline V gene has CDR1 SGHAT and CDR2 FQNNGV. The CDR3 contains 13 residues.

The chain carries TRBV6-2 or TRBV6-3 and TRBJ2-5, with a tentative D call TRBD2 (6 bases). Per the germline V gene, CDR1 is MNHEY and CDR2 is SVGEGT. V was trimmed by 6 bases and J by 1 base, leaving 15 bases between them. The CDR3 spans 15 residues. The CDR3 loop reads CASRSHASAQETQYF. DNA for the CDR3: TGTGCCAGCAGATCCCACGCTAGCGCCCAAGAGACCCAGTACTTC.

This clonotype was counted ten times or more. The V gene is TRBV2, the J gene TRBJ1-4, with 8 bases fitting TRBD1. The CDR3 length is 15 residues. CDR1 SNHLY and CDR2 FYNNEI come from the germline V gene. V was pared by 6 bases and J by 8 bases, with 11 bases of the junction left unmatched. The CDR3 coding sequence is TGTGCCAGCAGCGGTCTCCAGGGGGCAGACGAAAAACTGTTTTTT. It is translated as CASSGLQGADEKLFF.

The CDR3 coding sequence is TGTGCCAGCAACCTAGCGGGAGGGGGCGGTGAGCAGTTCTTC. As protein: CASNLAGGGGEQFF. The rearrangement links TRBV9 to TRBJ2-1; 12 bases are a match to TRBD2. This CDR3 has 14 residues. V dropped 6 bases and J dropped 9; count of bases not matched to a gene: 7. Germline V gene sequence: CDR1 SGDLS, CDR2 YYNGEE.

This clonotype was counted ten times or more. The chain is built from TRBV5-8 and TRBJ2-3; 8 positions agree with TRBD2. The trim removed 4 bases at V and 0 bases at J, leaving 7 bases unmatched. This CDR3 region has 16 residues. Per the germline V gene, CDR1 is SGHTS and CDR2 is YDEGEE. The CDR3 protein is CASSGGTRGSTDTQYF. CDR3 in DNA: TGTGCCAGCAGCGGCGGGACTAGGGGTAGCACAGATACGCAGTATTTT.

This clonotype was seen repeatedly, ten times or more. The chain recombines TRBV4-3 with TRBJ1-5; D is unresolved. The CDR3 is made up of 13 amino acids. Germline CDR1 is LGHNA and CDR2 is YSLEER. Trimming pared 0 bases from V and 5 bases from J, leaving 5 bases between. CDR3 DNA sequence: TGCGCCAGCAGCCAAGAAAAGGATCAGCCCCAGCATTTT. Residues: CASSQEKDQPQHF.

V and J are TRBV4-1 and TRBJ1-1; no reliable D call. CDR3 length: 15 residues. CDR1 and CDR2 (germline): MGHRA, YSYEKL. The V end was cut by 3 bases, the J end by 1 base, with 12 bases between. The CDR3 loop is CASSQRASGNTEAFF. The CDR3 DNA is TGCGCCAGCAGCCAGAGAGCCTCAGGGAACACTGAAGCTTTCTTT.

This clonotype was detected only once. The chain employs TRBV5-1 and TRBJ1-4; the D is unclear. V was cut by 6 bases and J by 0 bases, with 9 bases left in between. The CDR3 covers 14 residues. Looked up from germline, CDR1 is SGHRS and CDR2 is YFSETQ. The CDR3, as DNA: TGCGCCAGCACCTCAGGAGCAACTAATGAAAAACTGTTTTTT. As protein: CASTSGATNEKLFF.

This clonotype was counted many times. The rearrangement joins TRBV5-1 to TRBJ1-2, with TRBD1 as a possible D gene (5 bases). Looked up from germline, CDR1 is SGHRS and CDR2 is YFSETQ. V was pared by 4 bases and J by 0 bases, with 10 bases between. This CDR3 is built from 14 residues. The CDR3 DNA is TGCGCCAGCAGCGGGGACCCTACTAACTATGGCTACACCTTC. This encodes CASSGDPTNYGYTF.

The sample holds many counts of this clonotype. This chain links TRBV6-1 with TRBJ2-5, with 11 bases fitting TRBD1. In germline, CDR1 is MNHNS, CDR2 SASEGT. The CDR3 is 16 residues long. With 6 bases clipped from V and 5 bases from J, the junction kept 11 bases outside the gene matches. DNA of the CDR3: TGTGCCAGCAGACAATATCGGACAGGGGGCTGGGAGACCCAGTACTTC. Translated, it gives CASRQYRTGGWETQYF.

There are many counts of this clonotype. The V gene is TRBV6-2 or TRBV6-3, the J gene TRBJ2-7; 7 bases are a match to TRBD1. The V and J ends lost 0 bases and 0 bases, in that order; junction bases with no gene match: 8. Germline assignment: CDR1 MNHEY and CDR2 SVGEGT. The CDR3 runs 17 residues. CDR3 loop: CASSYSVTGDTSYEQYF. DNA for the CDR3: TGTGCCAGCAGTTACTCGGTTACAGGGGACACCTCCTACGAGCAGTACTTC.

This clonotype occurred many times. V and J are TRBV20-1 and TRBJ1-4, with D possibly being TRBD1 (6 bases). V gave up 5 bases and J gave up 2 bases, with 9 bases separating them. The CDR3 spans 13 residues. Germline-derived CDR1 and CDR2 are DFQATT and SNEGSKA (reference sequence). The CDR3 DNA sequence: TGCAGTGCTGAGAGGGGGACTAATGAAAAACTGTTTTTT. Amino acid sequence: CSAERGTNEKLFF.